This T cell receptor (beta chain) originates from a study of post-analysis software for immune sequencing data (dated by TCRdb to between 2014 and 2017). In the study overall: The recorded disease courses included relapsing-remitting, secondary progressive and progressive-relapsing multiple sclerosis, and some patients had no subtype annotation. The multiple sclerosis patient repertoires were compared with 11 previously published healthy control repertoires from donors aged roughly 6 to 27 years. A subset of samples was prepared in parallel using single-end sample barcoding, then pooled and co-amplified after Illumina adapter ligation. On the study overall, not on this receptor specifically: Normalized Chao1 diversity was significantly lower in multiple sclerosis patients than controls, suggesting substantial peripheral T-cell clonal expansion. Patients showed significantly higher frequencies than controls for about five TRBV segments, among them TRBV5-6, TRBV5-1 and TRBV20-1. Strong co-clustering of samples prepared in the same batch was shown by direct clustering with F measure, prompting a batch-effect correction. The control group was slightly older than the multiple sclerosis patient group.

Receptor amplification or capture employed PCR. For sequencing, an Illumina HiSeq 2500 was employed. Unique molecular identifiers were incorporated into TCR beta cDNA libraries to reduce PCR and sequencing biases. Approximately 500,000 cDNA molecules were obtained per 1 to 10 million input T cells, so each molecule approximated one T cell. The same protocol used for the earlier healthy control dataset was applied to prepare and sequence the patient libraries. Within a given batch, samples were prepared together, multiplexed and sequenced on the same HiSeq lane. The authors' analysis ran thus. MIGEC handled the raw barcoded reads, throwing out single-read molecular identifier groups before consensus assembly and CDR3 extraction. VDJtools was used for post-analysis of the clonotype tables, and diversity was normalized by down-sampling every dataset to the size of the smallest sample. In repertoire overlap clustering, CDR3 amino acid sequences, but not nucleotide sequences, were matched to correct batch-related cross-sample contamination. Using fastp at Q25 and MiXCR, TCRdb reprocessed the public reads and kept productive beta chains. Rows are unified per CDR3 protein, each entry keeping the most common DNA and genes. The V and J calls here are based on TCRdb, not the publication. Recorded for this sample are about 540,000 distinct CDR3 sequences; 30% to 40% of them occurred a single time. Of the sample, 4.5% to 7.5% is held by the ten largest clones.

TCR beta repertoires were profiled from peripheral blood of 10 to 15 young patients with multiple sclerosis to demonstrate the VDJtools post-analysis software. The patients with multiple sclerosis were children and adolescents between roughly 6 and 17 years of age. From the cysteine up to the phenylalanine, the CDR3 has a length of 18 residues. Only CDR3 DNA remains: 54 bases, in frame from the first base. CDR1 and CDR2 are read off the germline V gene as MDHEN and SYDVKM. V is cut back by 8 bases and J by 0 bases, with 14 bases in the junction unmatched. Note on this clonotype: Its antigen is not yet known. The input lacks base qualities; no much larger clone sits a single base away.

The source is a girl aged 2 to 17 with multiple sclerosis. Material: blood. The sequence is built from TRBV28 and TRBJ1-5; TRBD1 agrees with 9 junctional bases. The CDR3 loop reads CASLRGGTGILSNQPQHF. The nucleotide sequence reads as follows: TGTGCCAGCCTACGCGGTGGGACAGGGATCCTTAGCAATCAGCCCCAGCATTTT. Where the CDR3 stops, the reference TRBV28 and TRBJ1-5 genes take over; the full variable domain is DVKVTQSSRYLVKRTGEKVFLECVQDMDHENMFWYRQDPGLGLRLIYFSYDVKMKEKGDIPEGYSVSREKKERFSLILESASTNQTSMYLCASLRGGTGILSNQPQHFGDGTRLSIL.